These T cell receptor beta chains were read from a single sample in a study of Graves' ophthalmopathy and Graves' hyperthyroidism. A single record per CDR3 protein comes from TCRdb applying MiXCR to the multiplex PCR reads. The data contain over 150,000 distinct CDR3 sequences, 37% of them seen just once; the ten biggest clones take up 5.8%. Material: peripheral blood. The receptors stem from a woman in her 40s with Graves' ophthalmopathy. Both conserved end residues are part of each CDR3.

v_gene: TRBV6-5; j_gene: TRBJ1-1; CDR3aa: CASSYGGGENTEAFF
v_gene: TRBV11-2; j_gene: TRBJ2-7; CDR3aa: CASSLGSGFRAPEQYF
v_gene: TRBV28; j_gene: TRBJ1-1; CDR3aa: CASSLGRGGTEAFF
v_gene: TRBV7-8; j_gene: TRBJ2-7; CDR3aa: CASSSRLDYEQYF
v_gene: TRBV2; j_gene: TRBJ2-2; CDR3aa: CASSGQGAINTGELFF
v_gene: TRBV6-1; j_gene: TRBJ2-7; CDR3aa: CASSGDLSLHEQYF
v_gene: TRBV6-5; j_gene: TRBJ2-7; CDR3aa: CASSYSRAYEQYF
v_gene: TRBV12-3/TRBV12-4; j_gene: TRBJ2-7; CDR3aa: CASSLVTGSEQYF
v_gene: TRBV28; j_gene: TRBJ2-7; CDR3aa: CASNLSGRATQYF
v_gene: TRBV4-3; j_gene: TRBJ2-2; CDR3aa: CASSVLGAGELFF
v_gene: TRBV20-1; j_gene: TRBJ2-5; CDR3aa: CSAPPTSGRVGETQYF
v_gene: TRBV7-2; j_gene: TRBJ2-7; CDR3aa: CASSLGYRDGYEQYF
v_gene: TRBV12-3/TRBV12-4; j_gene: TRBJ1-2; CDR3aa: CASSRTSPGGYTF
v_gene: TRBV20-1; j_gene: TRBJ2-5; CDR3aa: CSAEGTSGKMRETQYF
v_gene: TRBV30; j_gene: TRBJ2-5; CDR3aa: CAWSLTGGETQYF
v_gene: TRBV3-1; j_gene: TRBJ2-5; CDR3aa: CASSKSGEEETQYF
v_gene: TRBV27; j_gene: TRBJ1-1; CDR3aa: CASTALQGATEAFF
v_gene: TRBV28; j_gene: TRBJ1-1; CDR3aa: CATQTAGAVNTEAFF
v_gene: TRBV11-2; j_gene: TRBJ1-6; CDR3aa: CASSRDSLDSPLHF
v_gene: TRBV2; j_gene: TRBJ1-1; CDR3aa: CASTLGGNTEAFF
v_gene: TRBV4-3; j_gene: TRBJ2-5; CDR3aa: CASSQGTGRETQYF
v_gene: TRBV2; j_gene: TRBJ2-7; CDR3aa: CASSGQQGREQYF
v_gene: TRBV15; j_gene: TRBJ1-2; CDR3aa: CATSRGTPTQGYGYTF
v_gene: TRBV6-1; j_gene: TRBJ2-7; CDR3aa: CASSVWGQGSSYEQYF
v_gene: TRBV28; j_gene: TRBJ1-5; CDR3aa: CASSLWGQPQHF
v_gene: TRBV20-1; j_gene: TRBJ2-7; CDR3aa: CSARDLGLAYEQYF
v_gene: TRBV28; j_gene: TRBJ1-2; CDR3aa: CASSLPKTGVYGYTF
v_gene: TRBV6-4; j_gene: TRBJ2-7; CDR3aa: CASSGRAHEQYF
v_gene: TRBV6-5; j_gene: TRBJ1-1; CDR3aa: CASTDPRGLGAFF
v_gene: TRBV12-3/TRBV12-4; j_gene: TRBJ1-5; CDR3aa: CASSLEGFNSNQPQHF
v_gene: TRBV14; j_gene: TRBJ1-1; CDR3aa: CASTDRVGSEAFF
v_gene: TRBV11-2; j_gene: TRBJ2-7; CDR3aa: CASSPRVDPYEQYF
v_gene: TRBV20-1; j_gene: TRBJ1-2; CDR3aa: CSARRDRVYGYTF
v_gene: TRBV19; j_gene: TRBJ2-5; CDR3aa: CASSIEPGRWKETQYF
v_gene: TRBV11-3; j_gene: TRBJ2-3; CDR3aa: CASSLEGLAGGRGTDTQYF
v_gene: TRBV6-2/TRBV6-3; j_gene: TRBJ1-1; CDR3aa: CASSSIQGVTEAFF
v_gene: TRBV20-1; j_gene: TRBJ2-7; CDR3aa: CSARPSVSEQYF
v_gene: TRBV27; j_gene: TRBJ1-2; CDR3aa: CASSFKQGVGYGYTF
v_gene: TRBV20-1; j_gene: TRBJ2-7; CDR3aa: CSARGEIEYEQYF
v_gene: TRBV29-1; j_gene: TRBJ2-7; CDR3aa: CSVRRDTYEQYF